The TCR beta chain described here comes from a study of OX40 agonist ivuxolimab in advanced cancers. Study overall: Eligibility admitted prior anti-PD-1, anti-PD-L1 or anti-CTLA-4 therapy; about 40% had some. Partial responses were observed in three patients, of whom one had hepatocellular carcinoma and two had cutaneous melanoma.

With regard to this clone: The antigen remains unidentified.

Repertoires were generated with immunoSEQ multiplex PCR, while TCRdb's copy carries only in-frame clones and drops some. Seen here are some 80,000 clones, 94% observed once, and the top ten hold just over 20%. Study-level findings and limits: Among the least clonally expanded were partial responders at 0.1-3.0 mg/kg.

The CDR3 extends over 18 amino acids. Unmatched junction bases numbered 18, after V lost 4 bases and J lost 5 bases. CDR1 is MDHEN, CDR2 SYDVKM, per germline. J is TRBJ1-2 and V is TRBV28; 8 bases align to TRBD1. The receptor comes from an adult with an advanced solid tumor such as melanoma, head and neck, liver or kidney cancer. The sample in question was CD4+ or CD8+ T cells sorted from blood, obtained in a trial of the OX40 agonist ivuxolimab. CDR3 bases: TGTGCCAGCAGTTCCTACTTGGACAGGGAACCGGGGGAATATGGCTACACCTTC. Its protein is CASSSYLDREPGEYGYTF.